The 29 T cell receptor beta chains in this list originate from one sample, sequenced in a study of T-cell memory formation after mild COVID-19. TCRdb processed the 5' RACE reads anew with MiXCR; each CDR3 protein has one entry. The sample contains about 290,000 distinct CDR3 sequences, approximately 18% of which appear only once. Specimen: PBMCs or a T cell subset sorted from them (not recorded which). The receptors come from a man aged 18 to 29 who had mild COVID-19 (a few samples of this study predate the infection). Cell type and time point are not known.

This clonotype was picked up a small number of times. The chain couples TRBV6-6 to TRBJ2-7; possible D gene TRBD2, 6 bases. The CDR3 runs 18 residues. The V and J ends lost 6 bases and 2 bases respectively, with 26 bases between them. From germline, CDR1 is MNHNY and CDR2 SVGAGI (reference sequence). CDR3 loop: CASRRVGLGSTNAYEQYF. As DNA, the CDR3 is TGTGCCAGCAGGCGGGTGGGACTGGGGAGTACGAATGCCTACGAGCAGTACTTC.

This clonotype was recorded a few times. The chain is built from TRBV6-5 and TRBJ1-6; D might be TRBD1 (5 bases). V lost 2 bases and J lost 8, with 13 bases in between. This CDR3 spans 15 amino acids. Germline CDR1 and CDR2: MNHEY and SVGAGI. The CDR3 DNA reads as TGTGCCAGCAGTTACGAGTCACGGGGGGATTCACCCCTCCACTTT. Amino acid sequence: CASSYESRGDSPLHF.

CDR3 in DNA: TGTGCCAGCAGCCCTGAAGGGGCCTATAATTCACCCCTCCACTTT. It is translated as CASSPEGAYNSPLHF. This chain uses TRBV11-1 with TRBJ1-6; possibly TRBD1 for D (5 bases). CDR1 and CDR2 from the germline V gene are SGHAT and FQDESV (reference sequence). This CDR3 comprises 15 residues. V lost 5 bases and J lost 2, with 10 bases in between.

This clonotype was recorded a few times. The chain couples TRBV6-2 or TRBV6-3 to TRBJ2-4; perhaps TRBD1 as D (5 bases). CDR1 is MNHEY, CDR2 SVGEGT, per germline. The CDR3 loop spans 16 amino acids. Trimming took 8 bases from V and 1 from J, leaving 18 bases between them. The CDR3 nucleotides are TGTGCCAGCGTCTCCAGGGAAGGATGGGCCAAAAACATTCAGTACTTC. This translates into CASVSREGWAKNIQYF.

The V gene is TRBV24-1, the J gene TRBJ2-3, with TRBD2 identical over 15 bases. This CDR3 region has 19 residues. Germline assignment: CDR1 KGHDR and CDR2 SFDVKD. V lost 5 bases to trimming and J lost 4 bases; unmatched junction nucleotides: 12. The CDR3 region has the DNA TGTGCCACCAGTGCCGGACTAGCGGGAGGGTCGGGGCCCGCAGATACGCAGTATTTT. The encoded protein is CATSAGLAGGSGPADTQYF.

This clonotype was seen only a few times. The V call is TRBV5-6, the J call TRBJ1-4, with D unclear. There are 14 residues in the CDR3. CDR1 is SGHDT, CDR2 YYEEEE, per germline. Trimming took off 1 base at V and 8 bases at J, with 12 bases between the two ends. The CDR3 region is CASSLMKGSEKLFF. CDR3 coding DNA: TGTGCCAGCAGCTTGATGAAGGGTAGCGAAAAACTGTTTTTT.

The V call is TRBV11-2, the J call TRBJ2-1; D gene ambiguous. V was cut by 4 bases and J by 6 bases, with 16 bases left in between. There are 15 residues in the CDR3. Germline V gives CDR1 SGHAT, CDR2 FQNNGV. The CDR3 sequence: CASSSPRETGNEQFF. Written as DNA, the CDR3 is TGTGCCAGCAGCTCACCTCGAGAAACCGGCAATGAGCAGTTCTTC. Full variable domain (remainder filled in from reference TRBV11-2 and TRBJ2-1): EAGVAQSPRYKIIEKRQSVAFWCNPISGHATLYWYQQILGQGPKLLIQFQNNGVVDDSQLPKDRFSAERLKGVDSTLKIQPAKLEDSAVYLCASSSPRETGNEQFFGPGTRLTVL.

The J gene is TRBJ2-5, the V gene TRBV7-2; no definite D call. The CDR3 length is 13 residues. V was cut by 7 bases and J by 2 bases, with 11 bases left in between. CDR1 and CDR2 from the germline V gene are SGHTA and FQGNSA. The CDR3 DNA reads TGTGCCAGCACTAATAGTTGGCAAGAGACCCAGTACTTC. Protein product: CASTNSWQETQYF.

This clonotype was picked up a small number of times. The V and J genes are TRBV10-3 and TRBJ2-5; 9 nucleotides match TRBD2. Looked up from germline, CDR1 is ENHRY and CDR2 is SYGVKD. The CDR3 has 15 amino acids. The trim removed 2 bases at V and 2 bases at J, leaving 3 bases unmatched. The CDR3 DNA reads as TGTGCCATCAGTGAGAAGACTAGCGGACAAGAGACCCAGTACTTC. Protein sequence: CAISEKTSGQETQYF.

This clonotype was picked up a small number of times. The chain couples TRBV28 to TRBJ2-7; 12 bases agree with TRBD1. V was clipped by 4 bases and J by 6 bases; unmatched bases: 4. The CDR3 extends over 14 amino acids. The germline CDR1 and CDR2 sequences are MDHEN and SYDVKM. The CDR3 region is CASSSGTGGFEQYV. The DNA of the CDR3 is TGTGCCAGCAGTTCCGGGACAGGGGGCTTCGAGCAGTACGTC.

The chain joins TRBV11-2 to TRBJ2-7; the match to TRBD1 covers 10 bases. This CDR3 has 17 amino acids. The germline gives CDR1 SGHAT, CDR2 FQNNGV. V shed 2 bases, J shed 2 bases, and the junction held 9 bases outside the gene matches. DNA of the CDR3: TGTGCCAGCAGCTTAAGTTCGGGACAGGGGACACCCTACGAGCAGTACGTC. The encoded protein is CASSLSSGQGTPYEQYV.

The chain is built from TRBV4-1 and TRBJ1-2; tentatively, D is TRBD1 (5 bases). The CDR3 runs 15 residues. CDR1 is MGHRA, CDR2 YSYEKL, per germline. Deletions cut 1 base from V and 4 bases from J, with 13 bases between. The CDR3 DNA reads TGCGCCAGCAGCCAAGGTACGGGACGGCTCTATGGCTACACCTTC. Protein: CASSQGTGRLYGYTF.

The V gene is TRBV4-2, the J gene TRBJ1-2, with a weak D call TRBD1 (5 bases). From germline, CDR1 is LGHNA and CDR2 YNFKEQ. V shed 1 base and J shed 4 bases, with 19 bases lying between them. CDR3 length: 17 amino acids. The CDR3 nucleotides are TGTGCCAGCAGCCAAGCAGGTCCCGGCGGGGGACCCTATGGCTACACCTTC. It codes for CASSQAGPGGGPYGYTF.

V is TRBV13 and J is TRBJ1-5; 8 bases line up with TRBD1. The CDR3 covers 17 residues. In germline, CDR1 is PRHDT, CDR2 FYEKMQ (reference sequence). With V trimmed by 3 bases and J by 2 bases, 9 bases remained unmatched. CDR3 nucleotides: TGTGCCAGCAGCTTCAGTACAGGGGGACCCGGCAATCAGCCCCAGCATTTT. Its translation: CASSFSTGGPGNQPQHF.

The chain uses TRBV7-6 and TRBJ2-1, with TRBD2 matching 7 bases. Germline V CDR1 and CDR2: SGHVS, FNYEAQ. Trimming at V came to 0 bases and at J to 4 bases, leaving 3 bases not matched to a gene. The CDR3 is 15 amino acids. CDR3 coding DNA: TGTGCCAGCAGCTTAGCTAGCGGGCGTTACAATGAGCAGTTCTTC. This sequence encodes CASSLASGRYNEQFF. Variable domain in full (rest from reference TRBV7-6 and TRBJ2-1): GAGVSQSPRYKVTKRGQDVALRCDPISGHVSLYWYRQALGQGPEFLTYFNYEAQQDKSGLPNDRFSAERPEGSISTLTIQRTEQRDSAMYRCASSLASGRYNEQFFGPGTRLTVL.

In its sample, this clonotype was seen a few times. V usage is TRBV5-4 and J usage is TRBJ2-5; 10 bases fit TRBD1. Germline CDR1 reads SGHNT; CDR2 reads YYREEE (reference sequence). The V and J ends lost 0 bases and 5 bases, in that order; junction bases with no gene match: 4. This CDR3 is built from 15 residues. The CDR3 here is CASSLATGGQETQYF. CDR3 sequence (DNA): TGTGCCAGCAGCTTGGCGACAGGGGGCCAGGAGACCCAGTACTTC.

This chain connects TRBV9 to TRBJ2-7, with 7 bases matching TRBD1. CDR1 is SGDLS, CDR2 YYNGEE, per germline. This CDR3 region has 15 residues. After removal of 5 bases from V and 6 bases from J, the junction contained 14 bases not matched to a gene. CDR3 loop: CASSWSGTASVEQYF. DNA for the CDR3: TGTGCCAGCAGTTGGTCCGGGACAGCTTCCGTCGAGCAGTACTTC.

This clonotype was seen repeatedly, ten times or more. The chain employs TRBV4-3 and TRBJ2-3; D possibly uses TRBD1 or TRBD2 (5 bases each). Germline V lookup: CDR1 LGHNA, CDR2 YSLEER. V was trimmed by 3 bases and J by 7 bases, leaving 17 bases between them. The CDR3 is 15 residues long. Here the CDR3 DNA reads TGCGCCAGCAGCCAGTCCCGGGACCCTCCTTATACGCAGTATTTT. Protein product: CASSQSRDPPYTQYF.

The J gene is TRBJ2-1, the V gene TRBV7-9; possibly TRBD1 or TRBD2 for D (5 bases each). The CDR3 runs to 12 residues. Germline V gene data show CDR1 as SEHNR and CDR2 as FQNEAQ (reference sequence). The V end was cut by 2 bases, the J end by 10 bases, with 9 bases between. CDR3 DNA: TGTGCCAGCAGCTTAACAGGCGGGGAGCAGTTCTTC. Encoded protein: CASSLTGGEQFF.

The table lists this clonotype with a few counts. The chain employs TRBV28 and TRBJ2-7; tentative D call: TRBD1 (5 bases). Germline V gives CDR1 MDHEN, CDR2 SYDVKM. The CDR3 has 12 residues. V was pared by 5 bases and J by 5 bases, with 10 bases between. The CDR3 bases are TGTGCCAGCAGTCCCCCAGGGCACGAGCAGTACGTC. As protein: CASSPPGHEQYV.

The chain couples TRBV7-3 to TRBJ2-1, with a tentative D call TRBD2 (5 bases). The CDR3 has 13 amino acids. V lost 4 bases, J lost 3 bases, and 7 bases lay in between. Germline lookup yields CDR1 SGHTA and CDR2 FQGTGA. Written as DNA, the CDR3 is TGTGCCAGCAGCTCGACTAACTACAATGAGCAGTTCTTC. This codes for CASSSTNYNEQFF.

The chain joins TRBV2 to TRBJ2-3; D is undetermined. Per the germline V gene, CDR1 is SNHLY and CDR2 is FYNNEI. The CDR3 runs 15 residues. Trimming took off 7 bases at V and 2 bases at J, with 16 bases between the two ends. CDR3 bases: TGTGCCAGCAAGGTGTTGCGGCTCGACACAGATACGCAGTATTTT. Translating gives CASKVLRLDTDTQYF.

This clonotype has only a few counts. The chain couples TRBV15 to TRBJ2-2, with D hard to call. Germline-derived CDR1 and CDR2 are LNHNV and YYDKDF (reference sequence). The CDR3 consists of 13 residues. Trimming removed 0 bases from V and 7 bases from J, with 6 bases in between. The CDR3 DNA is TGTGCCACCAGCAGAGATGGGGACGGGGAGCTGTTTTTT. Translating it yields CATSRDGDGELFF.

The chain joins TRBV12-3 or TRBV12-4 to TRBJ2-1, with a tentative D call TRBD2 (6 bases). The CDR3 is 13 residues long. With 5 bases removed from V and 6 bases from J, the gap between germline ends came to 11 bases. The CDR3 loop reads CASSIPGVNEQFF. The CDR3, as DNA: TGTGCCAGCAGTATCCCGGGGGTCAATGAGCAGTTCTTC.

This clonotype was seen only a few times. The chain employs TRBV12-3 or TRBV12-4 and TRBJ1-2; D gene ambiguous. The CDR3 contains 14 residues. V lost 6 bases, J lost 5 bases, and 16 bases lay in between. The chain's CDR3 is CASSPGRVGYGYTF. The CDR3 DNA sequence: TGTGCCAGCAGCCCTGGGCGGGTGGGGTATGGCTACACCTTC.

The J gene is TRBJ2-4, the V gene TRBV6-5; 9 positions agree with TRBD2. Germline CDR1 and CDR2: MNHEY and SVGAGI. V lost 9 bases, J lost 0 bases, and 18 bases stayed unmatched. The CDR3 is 19 residues long. CDR3 nucleotides: TGTGCCAGGGCGGCGGGGGGGCAGGTCCCAATACTAGCCAAAAACATTCAGTACTTC. Protein: CARAAGGQVPILAKNIQYF.

In its sample, this clonotype was seen a few times. The chain recombines TRBV5-1 with TRBJ2-2; 12 bases line up with TRBD2. This CDR3 has 17 amino acids. V gave up 4 bases and J gave up 3 bases; unmatched junction bases: 7. Germline V CDR1 and CDR2: SGHRS, YFSETQ. The CDR3 DNA reads TGCGCCAGCAGCCGACAGACTAGCGGGGGAGACACCGGGGAGCTGTTTTTT. Amino acids: CASSRQTSGGDTGELFF.

The chain is built from TRBV24-1 and TRBJ2-5, with TRBD2 matching 16 bases. V shed 4 bases, J shed 5 bases, and the junction held 6 bases outside the gene matches. Looked up from germline, CDR1 is KGHDR and CDR2 is SFDVKD. The CDR3 runs to 17 residues. CDR3 nucleotide sequence: TGTGCCACCAGTGACCTGGGACTAGCGGGGGGGATGGAGACCCAGTACTTC. This sequence encodes CATSDLGLAGGMETQYF.

In its sample, this clonotype was seen a few times. DNA of the CDR3: TGCAGTGCTAGCAGGGGAACCGGGGAGCTGTTTTTT. Protein product: CSASRGTGELFF. The chain carries TRBV20-1 and TRBJ2-2; perhaps TRBD1 as D (6 bases). V lost 3 bases to trimming and J lost 5 bases, with 7 bases between them. The CDR3 sequence is 12 residues long. Germline lookup yields CDR1 DFQATT and CDR2 SNEGSKA (reference sequence).